Listed here are 5 T cell receptor beta chains from one sample, sequenced in a study of response to subunit inactivated influenza vaccine. TCRdb independently ran MiXCR on the RT-PCR reads; one entry per CDR3 protein. The sample holds under 550,000 distinct CDR3 sequences, roughly 7.6% seen once. Sequencing used PBMCs from blood, obtained roughly 24 months after vaccination. The receptors stem from a man aged 50 to 75 who received an inactivated influenza vaccine.

V usage is TRBV20-1 and J usage is TRBJ2-5, with D unclear. CDR1 is DFQATT and CDR2 is SNEGSKA in the germline V gene (reference sequence). The CDR3 runs 14 residues. Between the trimmed V and J ends, which lost 3 bases and 0 bases, there was a span of 11 bases. Written as DNA, the CDR3 is TGCAGTGCTAGGCACCCCAATTACCAAGAGACCCAGTACTTC. Amino acid sequence: CSARHPNYQETQYF.

This clonotype was seen a handful of times. The chain couples TRBV14 to TRBJ2-2; maybe TRBD1 (5 bases). This CDR3 region has 16 residues. V shed 0 bases and J shed 0 bases, with 8 bases lying between them. Germline CDR1 SGHDN, CDR2 FVKESK. The CDR3 region has the DNA TGTGCCAGCAGCCAAGATCCCAGGGCGAACACCGGGGAGCTGTTTTTT. It yields the protein CASSQDPRANTGELFF.

This clonotype has ten or more counts. The chain links TRBV3-1 to TRBJ2-4; no firm D call. Trimming shortened V by 0 bases and J by 0 bases, and 18 bases separated the two germline ends. The CDR3 extends over 19 amino acids. Germline V CDR1 and CDR2: LGHDT, YNNKEL (reference sequence). The CDR3 spells CASSQDSGGSYLAKNIQYF. Here the CDR3 DNA reads TGTGCCAGCAGCCAAGATTCGGGTGGTAGTTACCTAGCCAAAAACATTCAGTACTTC.

In this sample, this clonotype turned up a few times. The genes are TRBV10-3 and TRBJ1-1, with TRBD1 matching 7 bases. The germline V gene encodes CDR1 ENHRY and CDR2 SYGVKD. V lost 5 bases to trimming and J lost 4 bases; unmatched junction nucleotides: 7. The CDR3 loop spans 14 amino acids. The CDR3 spells CAISSDRQGTEAFF. The CDR3 nucleotides are TGTGCCATCAGTTCGGACAGGCAGGGCACTGAAGCTTTCTTT.

This clonotype has a handful of counts. The gene calls are TRBV3-1 and TRBJ1-3, with a possible D match to TRBD1 (5 bases). CDR1 and CDR2 (germline): LGHDT, YNNKEL (reference sequence). V lost 1 base to trimming and J lost 2 bases, with 9 bases between them. This CDR3 region has 15 residues. For the CDR3, the DNA is TGTGCCAGCAGCCAAGTCTGGGGGACTGGAAACACCATATATTTT. Its protein product is CASSQVWGTGNTIYF. Based on the CDR3 plus reference TRBV3-1 and TRBJ1-3, the full variable domain is DTAVSQTPKYLVTQMGNDKSIKCEQNLGHDTMYWYKQDSKKFLKIMFSYNNKELIINETVPNRFSPKSPDKAHLNLHINSLELGDSAVYFCASSQVWGTGNTIYFGEGSWLTVV.